This T cell receptor (beta chain) was captured by sequencing in a study of radiotherapy plus CTLA-4 blockade in lung cancer. Study-level findings and limits: Expansion in blood of tumor-derived TCR clones was seen after radiotherapy plus ipilimumab.

Treatment of patients with chemo-refractory metastatic non-small-cell lung cancer consisted of focal radiation plus CTLA-4 blockade with ipilimumab. Repertoires were generated with immunoSEQ multiplex PCR, while TCRdb's copy carries only in-frame clones and drops some. The sample lists approximately 83,000 clones; over 70% were seen once. Germline V CDR1 and CDR2: LGHNA, YNFKEQ. The V segment lost 0 bases and the J segment 4 bases; nucleotides outside the gene matches: 5. The CDR3 is 15 amino acids. A note on this clone: Antigen: not known.

This clonotype was sampled from a human donor with non-small cell lung cancer who had a partial response to radiotherapy plus ipilimumab. Some clones in this sample may be carry-over from other donors' samples. The sequencing used peripheral blood, collected from a patient treated with radiotherapy plus ipilimumab. The chain links TRBV4-2 to TRBJ2-5; 7 nucleotides align to TRBD2. The DNA of the CDR3 is TGTGCCAGCAGCCAAGATGGGGGGGGAGGAGAGACCCAGTACTTC. Encoded protein: CASSQDGGGGETQYF.